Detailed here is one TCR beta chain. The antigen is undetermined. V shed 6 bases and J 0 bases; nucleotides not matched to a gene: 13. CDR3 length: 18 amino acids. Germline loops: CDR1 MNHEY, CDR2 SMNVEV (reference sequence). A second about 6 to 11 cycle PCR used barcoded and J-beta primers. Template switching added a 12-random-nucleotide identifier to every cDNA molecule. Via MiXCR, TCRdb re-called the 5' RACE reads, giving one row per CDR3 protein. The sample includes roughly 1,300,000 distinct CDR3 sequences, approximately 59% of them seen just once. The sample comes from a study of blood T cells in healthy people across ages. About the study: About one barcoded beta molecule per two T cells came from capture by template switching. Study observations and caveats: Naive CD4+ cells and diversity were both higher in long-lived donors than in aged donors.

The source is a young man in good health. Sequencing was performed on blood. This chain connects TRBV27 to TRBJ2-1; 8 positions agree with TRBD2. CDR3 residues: CASSPLGSGGSSYNEQFF. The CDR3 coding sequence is TGTGCCAGCAGCCCCTTGGGCAGCGGGGGCAGCTCCTACAATGAGCAGTTCTTC.